Listed below are T cell receptor beta chains from one sample, sequenced in a study of shared clonotypes between healthy human individuals. Sequenced by immunoSEQ multiplex PCR; TCRdb stores in-frame clones only, minus some. The table has 800,000 to 950,000 clones, approximately 96% seen once; the top ten hold under 0.25%. The material sequenced was naive CD8+ T cells sorted from blood. These receptors were obtained from a man younger than 45 in good health. CDR3s include the opening cysteine and the closing phenylalanine or tryptophan. The order of the fields is J gene, V gene, clone size, D gene, CDR3 DNA, CDR3 protein. A D gene is named only where the DNA matches it firmly. The size field is filled for only some rows; it gives once, few, many or a size class.

J gene: TRBJ2-1; V gene: TRBV5-1; clone size: .; D gene: .; CDR3 DNA: TGCGCCAGCAGCCCCCTCTCCTACAATGAGCAGTTCTTC; CDR3 protein: CASSPLSYNEQFF
J gene: TRBJ2-1; V gene: TRBV11-3; clone size: .; D gene: TRBD2; CDR3 DNA: TGTGCCAGCAGCCTAGGGGGTCTAGCGGGCTACAATGAGCAGTTCTTC; CDR3 protein: CASSLGGLAGYNEQFF
J gene: TRBJ2-3; V gene: TRBV7-9; clone size: .; D gene: TRBD1; CDR3 DNA: TGTGCCAGCAGCCCCGGGACAGGCGCCCAAGGGACAGATACGCAGTATTTT; CDR3 protein: CASSPGTGAQGTDTQYF
J gene: TRBJ2-7; V gene: TRBV27; clone size: .; D gene: TRBD2; CDR3 DNA: TGTGCCAGCAGTTCACTAGCGGGGTACTCTTACGAGCAGTACTTC; CDR3 protein: CASSSLAGYSYEQYF
J gene: TRBJ2-7; V gene: TRBV30; clone size: .; D gene: TRBD1; CDR3 DNA: TGTGCCTGGAGTTCCGGGACAGGATCCTACGAGCAGTACTTC; CDR3 protein: CAWSSGTGSYEQYF
J gene: TRBJ2-7; V gene: TRBV7-6; clone size: .; D gene: TRBD2; CDR3 DNA: TGTGCCAGCAGCTTACTACGGGAGGGCCAGGGCGAGCAGTACTTC; CDR3 protein: CASSLLREGQGEQYF
J gene: TRBJ1-5; V gene: TRBV4-1; clone size: .; D gene: .; CDR3 DNA: TGCGCCAGCAGCCAAGGGATAGGGGGCAATCAGCCCCAGCATTTT; CDR3 protein: CASSQGIGGNQPQHF
J gene: TRBJ2-7; V gene: TRBV15; clone size: .; D gene: .; CDR3 DNA: TGTGCCACCAGCAGAGACAAGGGTCCCTACGAGCAGTACTTC; CDR3 protein: CATSRDKGPYEQYF
J gene: TRBJ2-7; V gene: TRBV7-3; clone size: once; D gene: TRBD2; CDR3 DNA: TGTGCCAGCAGCTTAATGGCTAGCGGGAGTAGGGACTCCTACGAGCAGTACTTC; CDR3 protein: CASSLMASGSRDSYEQYF
J gene: TRBJ2-7; V gene: TRBV6-6; clone size: .; D gene: .; CDR3 DNA: TGTGCCAGCAGTTACGGCGATTACTACGAGCAGTACTTC; CDR3 protein: CASSYGDYYEQYF
J gene: TRBJ2-3; V gene: TRBV28; clone size: .; D gene: .; CDR3 DNA: TGTGCCAGCAGTTTACGGTGGGCGGCTAGCACAGATACGCAGTATTTT; CDR3 protein: CASSLRWAASTDTQYF
J gene: TRBJ1-2; V gene: TRBV6-1; clone size: .; D gene: TRBD1; CDR3 DNA: TGTGCCAGCAGGCAGGACAGGGCGTCGGGCTACACCTTC; CDR3 protein: CASRQDRASGYTF
J gene: TRBJ2-1; V gene: TRBV9; clone size: .; D gene: .; CDR3 DNA: TGTGCCAGCAGCGTAGCTATCGGGGGACACAATGAGCAGTTCTTC; CDR3 protein: CASSVAIGGHNEQFF
J gene: TRBJ2-5; V gene: TRBV29-1; clone size: .; D gene: .; CDR3 DNA: TGCAGCATCCTAGGCGGGTCTCCAGAGACCCAGTACTTC; CDR3 protein: CSILGGSPETQYF